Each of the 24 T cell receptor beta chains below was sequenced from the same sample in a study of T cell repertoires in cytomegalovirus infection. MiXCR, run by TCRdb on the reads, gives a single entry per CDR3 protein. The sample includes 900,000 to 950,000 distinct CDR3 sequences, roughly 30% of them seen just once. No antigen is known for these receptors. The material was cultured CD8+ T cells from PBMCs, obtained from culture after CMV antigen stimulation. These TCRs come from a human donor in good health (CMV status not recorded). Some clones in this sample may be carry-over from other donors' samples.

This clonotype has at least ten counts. CDR3 in amino acids: CASSSELAGVTDTQYF. Written as DNA, the CDR3 is TGTGCCAGCAGCTCGGAGCTAGCGGGGGTCACAGATACGCAGTATTTT. The V and J genes are TRBV7-8 and TRBJ2-3, with 10 bases fitting TRBD2. The V and J ends lost 4 bases and 2 bases, in that order; junction bases with no gene match: 6. Germline assignment: CDR1 SGHVS and CDR2 FQNEAQ. The CDR3 consists of 16 residues.

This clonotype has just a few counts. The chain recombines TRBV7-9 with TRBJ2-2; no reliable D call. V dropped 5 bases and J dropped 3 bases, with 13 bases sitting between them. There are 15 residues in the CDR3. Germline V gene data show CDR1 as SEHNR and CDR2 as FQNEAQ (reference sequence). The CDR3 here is CASSQSDTYTGELFF. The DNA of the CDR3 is TGTGCCAGCAGCCAGTCTGACACCTACACCGGGGAGCTGTTTTTT.

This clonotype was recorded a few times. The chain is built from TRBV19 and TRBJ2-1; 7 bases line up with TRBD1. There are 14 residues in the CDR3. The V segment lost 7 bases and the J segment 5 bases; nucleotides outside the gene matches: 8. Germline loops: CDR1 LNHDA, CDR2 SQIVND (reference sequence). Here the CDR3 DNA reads TGTGCCAGTAAAAGGGGGCGATTCAACAATGAGCAGTTCTTC. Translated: CASKRGRFNNEQFF.

CDR3 sequence (DNA): TGTGCCAGCAGTGAAGCCTTTTTTACCGCCGGGTCCTACGAGCAGTACGTC. As protein: CASSEAFFTAGSYEQYV. The J gene is TRBJ2-7, the V gene TRBV6-1; D call uncertain. CDR1 MNHNS and CDR2 SASEGT come from the germline V gene. The length of the CDR3 is 17 residues. Trimming cost V 0 bases and J 1 base, with 16 bases left between them.

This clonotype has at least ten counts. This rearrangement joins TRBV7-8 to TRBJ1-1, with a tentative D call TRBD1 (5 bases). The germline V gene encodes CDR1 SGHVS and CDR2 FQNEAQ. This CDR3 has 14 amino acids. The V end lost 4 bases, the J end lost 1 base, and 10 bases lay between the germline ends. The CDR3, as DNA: TGTGCCAGCAGCTGGACAAGAGCGAACACTGAAGCTTTCTTT. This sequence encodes CASSWTRANTEAFF.

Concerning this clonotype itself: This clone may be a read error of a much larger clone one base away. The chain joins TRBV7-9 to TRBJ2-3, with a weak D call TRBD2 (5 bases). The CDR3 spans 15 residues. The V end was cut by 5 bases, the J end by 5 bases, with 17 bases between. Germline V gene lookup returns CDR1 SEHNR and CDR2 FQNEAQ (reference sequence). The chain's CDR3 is CASSPGLTLIDTQYF. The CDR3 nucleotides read TGTGCCAGCAGCCCCGGACTTACACTCATAGATACGCAGTATTTT. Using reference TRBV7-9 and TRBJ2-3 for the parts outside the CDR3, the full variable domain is DTGVSQNPRHKITKRGQNVTFRCDPISEHNRLYWYRQTLGQGPEFLTYFQNEAQLEKSRLLSDRFSAERPKGSFSTLEIQRTEQGDSAMYLCASSPGLTLIDTQYFGPGTRLTVL.

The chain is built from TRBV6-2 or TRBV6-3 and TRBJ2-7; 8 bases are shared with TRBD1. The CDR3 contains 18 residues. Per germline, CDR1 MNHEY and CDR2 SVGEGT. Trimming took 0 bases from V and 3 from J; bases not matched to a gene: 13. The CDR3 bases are TGTGCCAGCAGTTACTCTATGGCTTCGGGACAGGTTTACTACGAGCAGTACGTC. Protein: CASSYSMASGQVYYEQYV.

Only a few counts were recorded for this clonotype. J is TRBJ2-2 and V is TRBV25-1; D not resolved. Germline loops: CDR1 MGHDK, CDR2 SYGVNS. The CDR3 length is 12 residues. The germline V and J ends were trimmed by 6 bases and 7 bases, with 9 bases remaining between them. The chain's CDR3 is CASRSRNGELFF. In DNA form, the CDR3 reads TGTGCCAGCAGGTCCAGGAACGGGGAGCTGTTTTTT.

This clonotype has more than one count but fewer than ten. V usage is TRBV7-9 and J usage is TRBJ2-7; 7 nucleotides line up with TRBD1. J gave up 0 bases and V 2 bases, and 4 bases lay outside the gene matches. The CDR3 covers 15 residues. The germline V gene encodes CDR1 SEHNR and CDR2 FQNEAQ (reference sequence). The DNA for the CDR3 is TGTGCCAGCAGCTTACGGGACAGCCCCTCCTACGAGCAGTACTTC. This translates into CASSLRDSPSYEQYF.

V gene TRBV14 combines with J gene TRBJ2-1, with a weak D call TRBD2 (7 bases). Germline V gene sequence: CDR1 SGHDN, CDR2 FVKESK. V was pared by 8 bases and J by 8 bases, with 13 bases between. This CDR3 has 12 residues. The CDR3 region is CASGGGGYEQFF. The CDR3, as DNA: TGTGCCAGCGGCGGGGGCGGGTATGAGCAGTTCTTC.

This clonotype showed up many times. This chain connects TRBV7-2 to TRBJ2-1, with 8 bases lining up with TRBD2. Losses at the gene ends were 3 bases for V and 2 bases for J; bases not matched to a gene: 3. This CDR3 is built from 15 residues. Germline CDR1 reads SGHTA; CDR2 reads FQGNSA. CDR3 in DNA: TGTGCCAGCAGCTTGAACGGGGGGGCCTACAATGAGCAGTTCTTC. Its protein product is CASSLNGGAYNEQFF.

CDR3 residues: CASREGPTEVETQYF. CDR3 nucleotide sequence: TGTGCCAGCAGGGAGGGACCCACAGAGGTGGAGACCCAGTACTTC. This rearrangement joins TRBV6-2 or TRBV6-3 to TRBJ2-5, with a weak D call TRBD2 (6 bases). The CDR3 contains 15 residues. Germline V gene lookup returns CDR1 MNHEY and CDR2 SVGEGT. Trimming took off 6 bases at V and 5 bases at J, with 19 bases between the two ends.

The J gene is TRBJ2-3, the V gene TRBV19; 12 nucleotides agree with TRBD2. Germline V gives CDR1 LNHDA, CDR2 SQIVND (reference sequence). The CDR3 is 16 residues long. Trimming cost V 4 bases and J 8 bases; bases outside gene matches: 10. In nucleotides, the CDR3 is TGTGCCAGTAGTACCAGACTAGCGGGGGAAGAGGGTACGCAGTATTTT. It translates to CASSTRLAGEEGTQYF.

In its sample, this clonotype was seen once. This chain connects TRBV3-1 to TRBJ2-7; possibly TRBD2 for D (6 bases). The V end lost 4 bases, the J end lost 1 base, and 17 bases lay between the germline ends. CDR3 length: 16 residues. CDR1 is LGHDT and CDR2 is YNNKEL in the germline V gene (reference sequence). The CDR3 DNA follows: TGTGCCAGCAGCCCTACCGGGGGTGGGGTTTCCTACGAGCAGTACTTC. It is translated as CASSPTGGGVSYEQYF.

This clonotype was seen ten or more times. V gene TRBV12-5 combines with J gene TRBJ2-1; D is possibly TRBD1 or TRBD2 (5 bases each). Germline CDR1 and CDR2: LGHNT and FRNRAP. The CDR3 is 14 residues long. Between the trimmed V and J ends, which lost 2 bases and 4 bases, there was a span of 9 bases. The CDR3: CASGLLGPYNEQFF. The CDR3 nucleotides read TGTGCTAGTGGTTTGCTGGGACCGTACAATGAGCAGTTCTTC.

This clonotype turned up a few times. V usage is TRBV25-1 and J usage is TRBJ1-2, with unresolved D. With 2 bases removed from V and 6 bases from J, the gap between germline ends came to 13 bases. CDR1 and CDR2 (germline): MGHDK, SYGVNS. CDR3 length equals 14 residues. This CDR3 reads CASSERRVKDGYTF. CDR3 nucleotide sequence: TGTGCCAGCAGTGAACGGAGGGTCAAGGATGGCTACACCTTC.

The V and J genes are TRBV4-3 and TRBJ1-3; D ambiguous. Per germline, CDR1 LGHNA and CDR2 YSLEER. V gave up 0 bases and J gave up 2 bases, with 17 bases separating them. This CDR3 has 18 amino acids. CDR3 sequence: CASSQDFTVGDPGNTIYF. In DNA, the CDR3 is TGCGCCAGCAGCCAAGATTTTACGGTCGGCGATCCTGGAAACACCATATATTTT.

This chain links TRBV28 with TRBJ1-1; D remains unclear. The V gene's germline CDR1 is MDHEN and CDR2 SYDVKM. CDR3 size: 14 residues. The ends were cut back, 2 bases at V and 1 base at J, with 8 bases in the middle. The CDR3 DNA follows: TGTGCCAGCAGTTTAAGTTGGCAGAACACTGAAGCTTTCTTT. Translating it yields CASSLSWQNTEAFF.

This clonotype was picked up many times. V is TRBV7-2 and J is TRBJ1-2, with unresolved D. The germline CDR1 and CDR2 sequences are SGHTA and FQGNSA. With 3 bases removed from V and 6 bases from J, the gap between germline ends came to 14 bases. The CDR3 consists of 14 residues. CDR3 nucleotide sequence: TGTGCCAGCAGCTTTTTGTCAAAGTCGGATGGCTACACCTTC. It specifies CASSFLSKSDGYTF.

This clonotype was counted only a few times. Here the CDR3 reads CASRASLGETQYF. The CDR3 DNA sequence: TGCGCCAGCAGGGCTAGCCTGGGAGAGACCCAGTACTTC. The chain uses TRBV5-1 and TRBJ2-5, with a tentative D call TRBD2 (5 bases). V was shortened by 5 bases and J by 4 bases, with 12 bases between the two germline ends. Germline loops: CDR1 SGHRS, CDR2 YFSETQ. The CDR3 totals 13 residues.

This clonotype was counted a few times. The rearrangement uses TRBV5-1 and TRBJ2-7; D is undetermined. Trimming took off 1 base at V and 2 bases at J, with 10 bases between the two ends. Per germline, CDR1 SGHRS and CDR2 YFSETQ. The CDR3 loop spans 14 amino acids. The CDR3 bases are TGCGCCAGCAGCTTGTGGACGGAAACCTACGAGCAGTACTTC. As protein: CASSLWTETYEQYF.

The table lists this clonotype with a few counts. The CDR3 here is CASEGGGVNEQFF. The CDR3 region has the DNA TGTGCCAGCGAGGGTGGGGGCGTGAATGAGCAGTTCTTC. The chain uses TRBV27 and TRBJ2-1; maybe TRBD1 (6 bases). CDR3 length: 13 residues. Germline V CDR1 and CDR2: MNHEY, SMNVEV (reference sequence). Trimming left V 8 bases short and J 7 bases short, with 15 bases between.

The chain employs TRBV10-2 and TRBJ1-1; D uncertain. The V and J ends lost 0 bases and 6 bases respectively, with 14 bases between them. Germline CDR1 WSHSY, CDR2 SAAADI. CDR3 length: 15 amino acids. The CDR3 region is CASSESIRAVPEAFF. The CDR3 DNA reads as TGCGCCAGCAGTGAGTCGATTCGAGCCGTACCTGAAGCTTTCTTT.

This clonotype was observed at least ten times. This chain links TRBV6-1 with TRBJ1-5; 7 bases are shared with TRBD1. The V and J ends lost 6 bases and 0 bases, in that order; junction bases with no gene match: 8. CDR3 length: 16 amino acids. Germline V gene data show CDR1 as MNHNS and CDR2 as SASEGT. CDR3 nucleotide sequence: TGTGCCAGCAGGGGAAACAGGGGCTATAGCAATCAGCCCCAGCATTTT. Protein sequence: CASRGNRGYSNQPQHF.